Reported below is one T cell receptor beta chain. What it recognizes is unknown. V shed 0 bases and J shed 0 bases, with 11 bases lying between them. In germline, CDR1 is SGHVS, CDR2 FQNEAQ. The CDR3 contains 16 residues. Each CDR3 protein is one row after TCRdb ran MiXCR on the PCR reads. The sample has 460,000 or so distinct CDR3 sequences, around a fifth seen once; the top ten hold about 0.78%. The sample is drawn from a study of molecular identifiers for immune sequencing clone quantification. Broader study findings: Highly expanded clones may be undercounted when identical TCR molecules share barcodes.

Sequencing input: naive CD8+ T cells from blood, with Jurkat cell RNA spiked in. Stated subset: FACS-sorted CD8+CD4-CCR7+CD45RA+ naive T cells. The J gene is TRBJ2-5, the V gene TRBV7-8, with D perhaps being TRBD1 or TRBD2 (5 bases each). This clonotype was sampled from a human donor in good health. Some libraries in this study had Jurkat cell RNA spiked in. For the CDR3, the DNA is TGTGCCAGCAGCTTAGCGGTGGGGACGTACCAAGAGACCCAGTACTTC. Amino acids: CASSLAVGTYQETQYF.